This TCR beta chain is drawn from a study of cytomegalovirus exposure and HLA in healthy donors. This CDR3 is built from 14 residues. J lost 4 bases, V lost 8 bases, and 6 bases had no gene match. The V gene's germline CDR1 is ENHRY and CDR2 SYGVKD. PCR amplification relied on 60 Vbeta primers (plus 13 Jbeta primers). Authors' data handling: In a later analysis, some 80 million unique TCR beta chains included roughly 11 million shared by two or more donors. TCRdb's table, derived via immunoSEQ multiplex PCR, lists solely in-frame clones and lacks some. D and trimming come from the DNA, and the V and J calls and clone size come from that table. This table holds some 71,000 clones, about two thirds found once. Healthy people donating bone marrow made up the donors.

The receptor comes from a woman between 45 and 60 years old in good health and CMV-seropositive. Sequenced input: PBMCs. The V call is TRBV10-3, the J call TRBJ1-2; TRBD1 matches at 11 bases. The CDR3 is CAIRRTGGSYGYTF. As DNA, the CDR3 is TGTGCCATCCGCAGGACAGGGGGCTCCTATGGCTACACCTTC.